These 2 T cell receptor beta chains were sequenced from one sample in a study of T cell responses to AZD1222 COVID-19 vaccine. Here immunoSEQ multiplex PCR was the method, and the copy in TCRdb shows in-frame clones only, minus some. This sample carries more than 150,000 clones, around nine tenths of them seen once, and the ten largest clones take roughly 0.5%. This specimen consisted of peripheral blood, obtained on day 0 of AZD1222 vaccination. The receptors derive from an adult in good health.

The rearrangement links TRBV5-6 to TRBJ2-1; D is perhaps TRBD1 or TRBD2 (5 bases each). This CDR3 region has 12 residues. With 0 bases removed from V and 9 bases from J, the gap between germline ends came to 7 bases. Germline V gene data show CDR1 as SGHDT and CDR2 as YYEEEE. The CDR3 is CASSLAGSEQFF. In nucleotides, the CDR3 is TGTGCCAGCAGCTTGGCAGGGAGTGAGCAGTTCTTC.

CDR3 sequence (DNA): TGTGCCAGCAGTGAAGTTGGGGACGTTCGGGCCAATTCACCCCTCCACTTT. It translates to CASSEVGDVRANSPLHF. The rearrangement joins TRBV6-1 to TRBJ1-6; maybe TRBD1 (5 bases). The length of the CDR3 is 17 residues. Germline CDR1 is MNHNS and CDR2 is SASEGT. V lost 1 base and J lost 7, with 17 bases in between.